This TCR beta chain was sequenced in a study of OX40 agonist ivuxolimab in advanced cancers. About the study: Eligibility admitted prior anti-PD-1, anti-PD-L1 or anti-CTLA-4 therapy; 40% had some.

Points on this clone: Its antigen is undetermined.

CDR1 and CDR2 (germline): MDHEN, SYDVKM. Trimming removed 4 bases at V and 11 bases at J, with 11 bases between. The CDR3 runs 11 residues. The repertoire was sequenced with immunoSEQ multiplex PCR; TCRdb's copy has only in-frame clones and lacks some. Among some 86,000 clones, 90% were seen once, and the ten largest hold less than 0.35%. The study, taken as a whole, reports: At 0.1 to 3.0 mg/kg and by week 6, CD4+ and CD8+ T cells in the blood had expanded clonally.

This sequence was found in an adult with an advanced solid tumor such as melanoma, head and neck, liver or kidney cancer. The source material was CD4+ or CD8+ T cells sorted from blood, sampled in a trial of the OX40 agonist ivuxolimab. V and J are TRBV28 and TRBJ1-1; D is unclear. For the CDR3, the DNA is TGTGCCAGCAGTTCGCGTGGGAAGGCTTTCTTT. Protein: CASSSRGKAFF.